This record looks at one TCR beta chain sequence and its context. The antigen is not known. Each sample yielded at least 6 micrograms of PBMC total RNA. Combining a sample-barcoded 5' primer with a J-beta primer mix, a second PCR ran for about 7 to 11 cycles. TCRdb ran MiXCR on the 5' RACE reads and lists one entry per CDR3 protein. The sample consists of under 800,000 distinct CDR3 sequences, approximately 21% of them appearing once. The data are from a study of blood T cells in healthy people across ages. V was cut by 3 bases and J by 4 bases, with 9 bases left in between. CDR1 is MGHDK and CDR2 is SYGVNS in the germline V gene. The CDR3 totals 14 residues. General study points: Bulk PBMC profiling left naive and antigen-experienced comparisons inconclusive.

This TCR came from a man in his 70s in good health. The chain combines TRBV25-1 with TRBJ1-4, with a possible D match to TRBD1 (6 bases). Input material: blood. The CDR3 coding sequence is TGTGCCAGCAGTGAGGACAGCCTTAATGAAAAACTGTTTTTT. Translated, it gives CASSEDSLNEKLFF.